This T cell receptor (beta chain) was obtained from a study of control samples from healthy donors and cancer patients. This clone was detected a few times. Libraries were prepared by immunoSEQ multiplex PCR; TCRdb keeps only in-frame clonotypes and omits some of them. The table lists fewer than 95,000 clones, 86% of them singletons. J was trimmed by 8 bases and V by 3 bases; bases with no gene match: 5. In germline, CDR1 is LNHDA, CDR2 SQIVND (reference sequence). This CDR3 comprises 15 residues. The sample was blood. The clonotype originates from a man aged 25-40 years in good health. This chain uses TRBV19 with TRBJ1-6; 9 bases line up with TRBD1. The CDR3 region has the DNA TGTGCCAGTAGTATGACGGGACAGGGCTATTCACCCCTCCACTTT. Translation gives CASSMTGQGYSPLHF.